The clone carrying this T cell receptor (beta chain) has a single count. What it binds is not known. This entry comes from a study of T cell responses to AZD1222 COVID-19 vaccine. This table comes from immunoSEQ multiplex PCR, and its TCRdb copy is limited to in-frame clones, with some not included. The sample shows some 150,000 clones, roughly 89% of them seen only once. The length of the CDR3 is 14 residues. The junction had 9 bases not matched to a gene; V was cut back by 7 bases and J by 4 bases. The germline gives CDR1 LNHDA, CDR2 SQIVND (reference sequence). Study-level findings and limits: Clonal diversity may have been underestimated, and the donors were mostly white British, with more females than males.

This chain joins TRBV19 and TRBJ1-1; 7 bases are shared with TRBD1. This receptor was obtained from an adult in good health. The source material was peripheral blood, sampled on day 0 of AZD1222 vaccination. Here the CDR3 reads CASINEGAITEAFF. The CDR3 bases are TGTGCCAGTATAAACGAGGGGGCGATCACTGAAGCTTTCTTT.